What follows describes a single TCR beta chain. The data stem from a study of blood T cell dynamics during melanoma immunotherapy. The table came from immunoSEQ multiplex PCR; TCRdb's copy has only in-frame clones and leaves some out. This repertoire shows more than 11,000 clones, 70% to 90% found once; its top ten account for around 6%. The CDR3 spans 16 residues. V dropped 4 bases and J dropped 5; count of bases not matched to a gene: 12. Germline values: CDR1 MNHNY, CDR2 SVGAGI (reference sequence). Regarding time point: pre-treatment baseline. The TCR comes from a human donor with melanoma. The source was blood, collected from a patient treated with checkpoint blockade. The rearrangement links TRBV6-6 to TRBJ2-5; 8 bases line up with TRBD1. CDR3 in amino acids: CASSSTRQGARETQYF. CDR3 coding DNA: TGTGCCAGCAGTTCAACACGGCAGGGGGCCAGGGAGACCCAGTACTTC.